This T cell receptor beta chain was captured in a study of control samples from healthy donors and cancer patients. The CDR3 is 17 amino acids. V was shortened by 2 bases and J by 1 base, with 15 bases between the two germline ends. Germline CDR1 LGHNA, CDR2 YNFKEQ. Method: immunoSEQ multiplex PCR; TCRdb's copy keeps in-frame clones and lacks some. The profile covers 260,000 or so clones, with around 80% appearing a single time and 13% taken by the ten largest. This TCR was sampled from a woman in her sixties with lung cancer. The chain uses TRBV4-2 and TRBJ1-5, with TRBD1 as a possible D gene (5 bases). Material: PBMCs. CDR3 nucleotides: TGTGCCAGCAGCCAACTCCTACGGGGCGAGAGCAATCAGCCCCAGCATTTT. It encodes CASSQLLRGESNQPQHF.